A selection of T cell receptor beta chains follows, all from one sample in a study of shared clonotypes between healthy human individuals. Repertoires were generated with immunoSEQ multiplex PCR, while TCRdb's copy carries only in-frame clones and drops some. The sample lists 2 million to 2.5 million clones, 95% seen once, with roughly 0.13% in the top ten. Source material: naive CD4+ T cells sorted from blood. These receptor sequences come from a man aged 18 to 29 in good health. Each CDR3 is given with its conserved first and last residue. Each record gives: V gene, clone size, J gene, D gene, CDR3 DNA, CDR3 protein. A D gene is named only where the DNA matches it firmly. Clone size is stated in some rows and not others, as once, few, many or a class when expanded.

TRBV15	-	TRBJ2-7	-	TGTGCCACCGGCAGAGCTACCTACGAGCAGTACTTC	CATGRATYEQYF
TRBV2	-	TRBJ2-3	-	TGTGCCAGCAGGCGTGCTACGCAGTATTTT	CASRRATQYF
TRBV19	-	TRBJ2-7	TRBD2	TGTGCCACCGGAGGGATAGCGGGGGGCCCCTACGAGCAGTACTTC	CATGGIAGGPYEQYF
TRBV2	-	TRBJ2-2	-	TGTGCCAGCAGTTCCCAGAACACCGGGGAGCTGTTTTTT	CASSSQNTGELFF
TRBV19	-	TRBJ1-4	TRBD1	TGTGCCAGTAGTATGGCGCCACAGGGGAGTGGGGCTAATGAAAAACTGTTTTTT	CASSMAPQGSGANEKLFF
TRBV6-6	-	TRBJ1-2	-	TGTGCCAGCACCCCACGGAGTACTAACTATGGCTACACCTTC	CASTPRSTNYGYTF
TRBV5-1	once	TRBJ2-2	TRBD2	TGCGCCAGCAGCTTAGCGGGGGCCGCGAACACCGGGGAGCTGTTTTTT	CASSLAGAANTGELFF
TRBV5-5	-	TRBJ2-5	-	TGTGCCAGCAGCTTGGGACCGCGCCAAGAGACCCAGTACTTC	CASSLGPRQETQYF
TRBV29-1	-	TRBJ2-2	TRBD2	TGCAGCGTCAAGACTAGCGGGAGGTCCGGGGAGCTGTTTTTT	CSVKTSGRSGELFF
TRBV7-2	-	TRBJ2-5	-	TGTGCCAGCAGCTCCGCAGGGAAATGGGAGACCCAGTACTTC	CASSSAGKWETQYF
TRBV30	-	TRBJ2-3	-	TGTGCCTGGAGGTGGGGCGATACGCAGTATTTT	CAWRWGDTQYF
TRBV9	-	TRBJ2-7	-	TGTGCCAGCAGCATCGGACAGTATAGCTCCTACGAGCAGTACTTC	CASSIGQYSSYEQYF
TRBV6-5	-	TRBJ2-1	TRBD1	TGTGCCAGCAGTTCGGGACAGGTGTACAATGAGCAGTTCTTC	CASSSGQVYNEQFF
TRBV18	-	TRBJ1-5	-	TGTGCCAGCTCATCACAACAGGATCAGCCCCAGCATTTT	CASSSQQDQPQHF
TRBV5-4	-	TRBJ1-3	-	TGTGCCAGCAGCTCGTTAGTCAGCTCTGGAAACACCATATATTTT	CASSSLVSSGNTIYF
TRBV27	-	TRBJ1-6	-	TGTGCCAGCGCCTTCGGGTCGGGACACAACTATAATTCACCCCTCCACTTT	CASAFGSGHNYNSPLHF
TRBV7-8	-	TRBJ1-2	-	TGTGCCAGCAGCTTAGTCCTTCACAAGGACTATGGCTACACCTTC	CASSLVLHKDYGYTF
TRBV7-2	-	TRBJ2-6	-	TGTGCCAGCAGCTTGCCCCCTAGCCCCTCTGGGGCCAACGTCCTGACTTTC	CASSLPPSPSGANVLTF
TRBV5-8	-	TRBJ2-1	TRBD2	TGTGCCAGCAGCTTGGATCTGCGGGGGTCCTACAATGAGCAGTTCTTC	CASSLDLRGSYNEQFF
TRBV27	-	TRBJ2-2	-	TGTGCCAGCAGTTTGAAGGGGCAGGGACATTACACCGGGGAGCTGTTTTTT	CASSLKGQGHYTGELFF
TRBV7-2	-	TRBJ2-7	TRBD2	TGTGCCAGCAGCTCCTCCCTCCACCGGGGAGGGCTTTACGAGCAGTACTTC	CASSSSLHRGGLYEQYF
TRBV6-1	-	TRBJ2-2	-	TGTGCCAGCGGCCACTTGAACACCGGGGAGCTGTTTTTT	CASGHLNTGELFF
TRBV5-1	-	TRBJ1-2	-	TGCGCCAGCAGCAGCCCGACAGGTACAGGCGTCGGGTATGGCTACACCTTC	CASSSPTGTGVGYGYTF
TRBV27	-	TRBJ1-2	-	TGTGCCAGCAGTTTAACGCGCACTCCTAGAGGGCATGGCTACACCTTC	CASSLTRTPRGHGYTF
TRBV4-3	-	TRBJ2-7	TRBD2	TGCGCCAGCAGCCCCGGACTAGCGGGCTCCTACGAGCAGTACTTC	CASSPGLAGSYEQYF
TRBV19	-	TRBJ2-2	TRBD1	TGTGCCAGTAGTCCCCGGACAGGGGAAAACACCGGGGAGCTGTTTTTT	CASSPRTGENTGELFF
TRBV5-1	-	TRBJ2-7	TRBD1	TGCGCCAGCAGCCCTCAGGGGGTCTCCTACGAGCAGTACTTC	CASSPQGVSYEQYF
TRBV7-2	-	TRBJ1-5	-	TGTGCCAGCAGCTTAGTAGGGGTCGGACAGCCCCAGCATTTT	CASSLVGVGQPQHF
TRBV30	once	TRBJ1-4	TRBD1	TGTGCCTGGACCTTACAGGGGGTTGGAGAAAAACTGTTTTTT	CAWTLQGVGEKLFF
TRBV5-1	-	TRBJ2-7	-	TGCGCCAGCAGCTCACCCGACAGGAGTACCTACGAGCAGTACTTC	CASSSPDRSTYEQYF
TRBV6-5	-	TRBJ2-7	-	TGTGCCAGCGCCAAAGGGAGGTACGAGCAGTACTTC	CASAKGRYEQYF